This T cell receptor beta chain was recorded in a study of OX40 agonist ivuxolimab in advanced cancers. Study summary: Patients got intravenous ivuxolimab at 0.01 to 10 mg/kg every 2 weeks.

Clones were read by immunoSEQ multiplex PCR, and TCRdb kept only the in-frame ones, dropping some. The sample contains around 69,000 clones, 80% to 90% of which appear only once. Deletions cut 3 bases from V and 1 base from J, with 11 bases between. The CDR3 is 15 residues long. Germline assignment: CDR1 MNHNY and CDR2 SVGAGI (reference sequence). This clonotype was obtained from an adult with an advanced solid tumor such as melanoma, head and neck, liver or kidney cancer. The chain employs TRBV6-6 and TRBJ2-3; D tentatively reads TRBD1 or TRBD2 (5 bases each). The specimen comprised CD4+ or CD8+ T cells sorted from blood, sampled in a trial of the OX40 agonist ivuxolimab. CDR3 sequence (DNA): TGTGCCAGCAGTTATGTGGGGGAAGGCACAGATACGCAGTATTTT. Translation: CASSYVGEGTDTQYF.